The clone carrying this T cell receptor (beta chain) was detected a few times. What it binds is not known. The sample is drawn from a study of T-cell reconstitution after alpha-beta-depleted transplantation in children. Regarding the study as a whole: One year post-transplant, T-cell counts and diversity were largely derived from T cells produced anew. Surviving recipient cells, namely T cells and thymic progenitors, were the source of high day-60 TCRbeta diversity in some patients. After transplant, at about two months, alpha-beta T cells were reportedly derived from several hundred expanded graft clones.

The CDR3 spans 14 residues. Germline lookup yields CDR1 SGHRS and CDR2 YFSETQ. Trimming took off 6 bases at V and 5 bases at J, with 17 bases between the two ends. Construction of the TCRbeta library involved unique molecular identifiers. From the PCR reads, TCRdb called clonotypes with MiXCR, one entry per CDR3 protein. This sample carries about 580,000 distinct CDR3 sequences, more than 20% of them seen once, and the ten largest clones take approximately 39%. This TCR was recovered from a boy less than two years old with Wiskott-Aldrich syndrome, due to receive a stem cell transplant. V and J are TRBV5-1 and TRBJ2-5; the D call may be TRBD1 or TRBD2 (5 bases each). The input for sequencing was PBMCs, taken before TCRalphabeta/CD19-depleted stem cell transplant. CDR3 sequence: CASTKGTVEETQYF. In DNA, the CDR3 is TGCGCCAGCACGAAAGGGACGGTGGAGGAGACCCAGTACTTC.